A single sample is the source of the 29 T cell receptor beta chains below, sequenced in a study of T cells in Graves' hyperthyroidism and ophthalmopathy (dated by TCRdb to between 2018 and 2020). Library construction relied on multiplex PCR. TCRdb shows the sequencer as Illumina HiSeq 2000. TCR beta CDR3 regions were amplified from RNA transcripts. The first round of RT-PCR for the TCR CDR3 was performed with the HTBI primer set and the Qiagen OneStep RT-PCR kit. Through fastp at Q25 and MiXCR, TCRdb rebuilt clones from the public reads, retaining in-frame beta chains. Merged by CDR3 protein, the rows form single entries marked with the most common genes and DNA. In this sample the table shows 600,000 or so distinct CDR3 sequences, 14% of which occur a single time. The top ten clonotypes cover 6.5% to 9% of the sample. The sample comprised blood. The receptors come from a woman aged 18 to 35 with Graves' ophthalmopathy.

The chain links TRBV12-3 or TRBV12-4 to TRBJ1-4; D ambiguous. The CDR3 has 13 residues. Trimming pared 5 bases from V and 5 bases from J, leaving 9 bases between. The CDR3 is CASSRTENEKLFF. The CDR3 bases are TGTGCCAGCAGTCGGACCGAAAATGAAAAACTGTTTTTT.

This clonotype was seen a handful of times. This chain's CDR3 is CASSSGDRGHLYGYTF. CDR3 DNA sequence: TGTGCCAGCAGCTCAGGGGACAGGGGACACCTCTATGGCTACACCTTC. J is TRBJ1-2 and V is TRBV9, with 10 bases matching TRBD1. The CDR3 consists of 16 residues. Germline trimming cut 4 bases from V and 4 bases from J; bases unmatched to any gene: 10. Looked up from germline, CDR1 is SGDLS and CDR2 is YYNGEE. Looking up the rest from reference TRBV9 and TRBJ1-2 gives the full variable domain: DSGVTQTPKHLITATGQRVTLRCSPRSGDLSVYWYQQSLDQGLQFLIQYYNGEERAKGNILERFSAQQFPDLHSELNLSSLELGDSALYFCASSSGDRGHLYGYTFGSGTRLTVV.

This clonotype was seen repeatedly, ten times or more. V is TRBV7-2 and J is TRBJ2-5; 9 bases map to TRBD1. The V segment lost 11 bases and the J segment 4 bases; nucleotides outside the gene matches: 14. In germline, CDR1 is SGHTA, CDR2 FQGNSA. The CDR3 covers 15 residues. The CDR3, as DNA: TGTGCCGCCCGAGACAGGGGGAGGCAAACAGAGACCCAGTACTTC. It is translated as CAARDRGRQTETQYF.

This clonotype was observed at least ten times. The CDR3 bases are TGTGCCAGCAGCTTCCTCGGGGGAGCGAACACCGGGGAGCTGTTTTTT. Translating gives CASSFLGGANTGELFF. The chain employs TRBV7-9 and TRBJ2-2; D may be TRBD2 (6 bases). This CDR3 is built from 16 residues. The germline V and J ends were trimmed by 3 bases and 0 bases, with 11 bases remaining between them. Per germline, CDR1 SEHNR and CDR2 FQNEAQ (reference sequence).

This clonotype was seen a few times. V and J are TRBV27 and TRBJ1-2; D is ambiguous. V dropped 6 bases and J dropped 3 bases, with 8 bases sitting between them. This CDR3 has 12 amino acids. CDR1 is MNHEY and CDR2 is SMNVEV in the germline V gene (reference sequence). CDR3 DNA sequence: TGTGCCAGCAGAGCACAAGACTATGGCTACACCTTC. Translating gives CASRAQDYGYTF.

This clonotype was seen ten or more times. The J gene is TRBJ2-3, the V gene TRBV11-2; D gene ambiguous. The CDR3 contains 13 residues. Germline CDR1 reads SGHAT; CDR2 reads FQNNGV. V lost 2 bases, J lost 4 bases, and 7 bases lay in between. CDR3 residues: CASSLTGADTQYF. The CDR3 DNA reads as TGTGCCAGCAGCTTAACGGGTGCAGATACGCAGTATTTT.

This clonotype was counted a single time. CDR3 coding DNA: TGTGCCACCAGCAAAGCCGGGACAGGGACCGGGGAGCTGTTTTTT. This gives the protein CATSKAGTGTGELFF. The chain has TRBV15 and TRBJ2-2; TRBD1 agrees at 9 bases. The CDR3 consists of 15 residues. V lost 4 bases, J lost 5 bases, and 5 bases stayed unmatched. Per germline, CDR1 LNHNV and CDR2 YYDKDF (reference sequence).

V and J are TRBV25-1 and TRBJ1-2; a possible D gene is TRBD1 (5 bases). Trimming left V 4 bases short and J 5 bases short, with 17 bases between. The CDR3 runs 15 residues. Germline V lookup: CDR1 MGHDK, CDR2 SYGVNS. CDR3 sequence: CASSVPLGGTYGYTF. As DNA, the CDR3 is TGTGCCAGCAGTGTTCCCCTGGGGGGGACTTATGGCTACACCTTC.

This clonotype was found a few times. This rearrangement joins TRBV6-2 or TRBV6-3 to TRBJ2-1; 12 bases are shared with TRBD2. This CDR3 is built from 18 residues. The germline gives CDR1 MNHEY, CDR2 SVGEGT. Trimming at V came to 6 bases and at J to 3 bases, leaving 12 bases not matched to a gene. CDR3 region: CASSFVLAGGRSYNEQFF. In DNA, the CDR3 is TGTGCCAGCAGCTTCGTCCTAGCGGGAGGGCGGAGCTACAATGAGCAGTTCTTC.

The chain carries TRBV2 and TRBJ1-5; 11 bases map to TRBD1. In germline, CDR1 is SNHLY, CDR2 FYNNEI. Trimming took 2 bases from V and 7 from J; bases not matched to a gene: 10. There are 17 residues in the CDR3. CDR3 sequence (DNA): TGTGCCAGCAGTGAACTGAGGACAGGGGGCGTCGGACAGCCCCAGCATTTT. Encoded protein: CASSELRTGGVGQPQHF.

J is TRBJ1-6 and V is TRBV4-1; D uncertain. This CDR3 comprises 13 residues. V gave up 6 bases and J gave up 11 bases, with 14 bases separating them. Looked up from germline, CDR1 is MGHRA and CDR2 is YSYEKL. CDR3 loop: CASSSNSGAPLHF. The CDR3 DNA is TGCGCCAGCAGTTCTAATAGTGGGGCACCCCTCCACTTT.

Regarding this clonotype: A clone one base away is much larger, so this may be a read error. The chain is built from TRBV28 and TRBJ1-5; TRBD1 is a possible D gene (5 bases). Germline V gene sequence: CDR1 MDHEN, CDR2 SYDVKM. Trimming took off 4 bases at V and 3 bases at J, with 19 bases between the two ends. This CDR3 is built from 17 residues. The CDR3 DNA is TGTGCCAGCAGTTCCACCCGTTGGGGACGCGTCAATCAGCCCCAGCATTTT. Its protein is CASSSTRWGRVNQPQHF. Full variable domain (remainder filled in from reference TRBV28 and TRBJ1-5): DVKVTQSSRYLVKRTGEKVFLECVQDMDHENMFWYRQDPGLGLRLIYFSYDVKMKEKGDIPEGYSVSREKKERFSLILESASTNQTSMYLCASSSTRWGRVNQPQHFGDGTRLSIL.

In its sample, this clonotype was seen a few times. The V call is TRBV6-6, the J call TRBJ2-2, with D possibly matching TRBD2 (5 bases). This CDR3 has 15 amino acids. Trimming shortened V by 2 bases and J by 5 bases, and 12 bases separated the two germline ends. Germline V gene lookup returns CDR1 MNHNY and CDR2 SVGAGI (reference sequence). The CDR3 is CASSYERSRTGELFF. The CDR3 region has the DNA TGTGCCAGCAGTTACGAGCGGAGTAGAACCGGGGAGCTGTTTTTT.

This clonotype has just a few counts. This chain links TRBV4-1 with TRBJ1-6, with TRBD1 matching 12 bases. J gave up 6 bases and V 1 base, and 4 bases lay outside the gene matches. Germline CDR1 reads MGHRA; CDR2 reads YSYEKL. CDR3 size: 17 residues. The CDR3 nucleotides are TGCGCCAGCAGCCAAGTGAGGGACAGGGGGCCTAATTCACCCCTCCACTTT. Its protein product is CASSQVRDRGPNSPLHF.

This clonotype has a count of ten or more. The CDR3 DNA sequence: TGTGCCAGCAGCTTACCCCCTGAAAATGAGCAGTTCTTC. Residues: CASSLPPENEQFF. The chain employs TRBV7-2 and TRBJ2-1; D gene unclear. Germline assignment: CDR1 SGHTA and CDR2 FQGNSA. This CDR3 region has 13 residues. V was shortened by 2 bases and J by 7 bases, with 9 bases between the two germline ends.

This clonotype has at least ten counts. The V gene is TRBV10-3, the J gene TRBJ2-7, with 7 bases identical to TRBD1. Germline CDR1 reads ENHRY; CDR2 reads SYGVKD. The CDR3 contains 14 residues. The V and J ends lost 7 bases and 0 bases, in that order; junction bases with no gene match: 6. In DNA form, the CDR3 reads TGTGCCATCACCGGGACAGACTCCTCCTACGAGCAGTACTTC. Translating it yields CAITGTDSSYEQYF.

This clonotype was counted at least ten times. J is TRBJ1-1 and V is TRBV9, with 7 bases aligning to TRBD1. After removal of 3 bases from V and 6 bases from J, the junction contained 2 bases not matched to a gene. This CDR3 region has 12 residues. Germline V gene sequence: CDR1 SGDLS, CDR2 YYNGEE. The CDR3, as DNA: TGTGCCAGCAGCGGGCAGGGGGCTGAAGCTTTCTTT. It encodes CASSGQGAEAFF.

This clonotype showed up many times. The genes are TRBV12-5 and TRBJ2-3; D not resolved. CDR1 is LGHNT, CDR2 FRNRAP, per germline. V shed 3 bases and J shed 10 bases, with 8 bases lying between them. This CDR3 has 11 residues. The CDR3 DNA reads TGTGCTAGTGGTTTCGGTAGGGCGCAGTATTTT. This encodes CASGFGRAQYF.

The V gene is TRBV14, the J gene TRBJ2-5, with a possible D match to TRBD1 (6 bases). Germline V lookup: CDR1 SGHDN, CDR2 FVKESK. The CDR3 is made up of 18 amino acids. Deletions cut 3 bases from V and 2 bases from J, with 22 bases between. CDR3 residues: CASSQRSEFTGIQETQYF. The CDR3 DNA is TGTGCCAGCAGCCAGAGGAGCGAGTTTACAGGGATTCAAGAGACCCAGTACTTC.

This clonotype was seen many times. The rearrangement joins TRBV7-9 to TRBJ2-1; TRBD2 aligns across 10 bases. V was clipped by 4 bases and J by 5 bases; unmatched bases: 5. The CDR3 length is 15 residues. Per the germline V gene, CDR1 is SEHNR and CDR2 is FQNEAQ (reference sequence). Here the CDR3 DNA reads TGTGCCAGCAGCTCGGGACTAGCGCCCAACAATGAGCAGTTCTTC. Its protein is CASSSGLAPNNEQFF.

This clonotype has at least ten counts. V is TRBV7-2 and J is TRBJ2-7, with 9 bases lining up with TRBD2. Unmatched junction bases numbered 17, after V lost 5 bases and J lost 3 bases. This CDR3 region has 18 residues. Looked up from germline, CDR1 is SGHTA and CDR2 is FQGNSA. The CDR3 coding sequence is TGTGCCAGCAGCCGATATAAGTTTAGCGGGAGAGGGGACTACGAGCAGTACTTC. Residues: CASSRYKFSGRGDYEQYF.

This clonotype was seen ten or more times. The CDR3: CASSLRPSYEQYF. CDR3 sequence (DNA): TGCGCCAGCAGCTTGCGGCCCTCCTACGAGCAGTACTTC. The chain combines TRBV5-1 with TRBJ2-7; D call uncertain. In germline, CDR1 is SGHRS, CDR2 YFSETQ. V gave up 1 base and J gave up 0 bases, with 5 bases separating them. The CDR3 runs 13 residues.

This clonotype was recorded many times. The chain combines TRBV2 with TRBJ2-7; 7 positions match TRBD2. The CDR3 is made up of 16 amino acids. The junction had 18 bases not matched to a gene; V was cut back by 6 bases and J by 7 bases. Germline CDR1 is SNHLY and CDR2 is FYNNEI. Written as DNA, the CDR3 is TGTGCCAGCAGACTACTTTCCGGACTAGTGGGGGGGGAGCAGTACTTC. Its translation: CASRLLSGLVGGEQYF.

The CDR3 region has the DNA TGCAGTGCTAGACTCAACCGAGGCAGAATCTACACCTTC. It codes for CSARLNRGRIYTF. V usage is TRBV20-1 and J usage is TRBJ1-2; D call uncertain. The CDR3 loop spans 13 amino acids. Germline V lookup: CDR1 DFQATT, CDR2 SNEGSKA (reference sequence). Trimming took 2 bases from V and 10 from J, leaving 17 bases between them.

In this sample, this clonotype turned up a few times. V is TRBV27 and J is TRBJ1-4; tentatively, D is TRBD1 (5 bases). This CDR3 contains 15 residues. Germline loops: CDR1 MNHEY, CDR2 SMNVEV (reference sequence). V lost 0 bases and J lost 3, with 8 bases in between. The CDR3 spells CASSLSGRANEKLFF. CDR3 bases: TGTGCCAGCAGTTTATCGGGGCGCGCTAATGAAAAACTGTTTTTT.

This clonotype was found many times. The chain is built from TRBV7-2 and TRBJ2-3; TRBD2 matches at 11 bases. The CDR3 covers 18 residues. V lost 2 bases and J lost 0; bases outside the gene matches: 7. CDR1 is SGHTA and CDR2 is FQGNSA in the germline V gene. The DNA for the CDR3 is TGTGCCAGCAGCTTACTAGCGGGAGGTGAGGCTAGCACAGATACGCAGTATTTT. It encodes CASSLLAGGEASTDTQYF.

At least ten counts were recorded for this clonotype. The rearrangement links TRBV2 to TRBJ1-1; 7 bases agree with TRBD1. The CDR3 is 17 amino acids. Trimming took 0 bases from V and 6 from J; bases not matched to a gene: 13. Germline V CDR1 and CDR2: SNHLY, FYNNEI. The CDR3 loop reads CASSEAGRGRNRAEAFF. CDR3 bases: TGTGCCAGCAGTGAAGCGGGGAGGGGGCGAAATAGGGCTGAAGCTTTCTTT.

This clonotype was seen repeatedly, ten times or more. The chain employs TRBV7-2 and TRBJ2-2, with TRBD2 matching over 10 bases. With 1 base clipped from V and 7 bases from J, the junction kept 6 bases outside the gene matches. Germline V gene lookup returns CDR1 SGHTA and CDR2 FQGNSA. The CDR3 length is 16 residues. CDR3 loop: CASSLGLAGEVGELFF. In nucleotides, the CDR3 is TGTGCCAGCAGCTTAGGGCTAGCGGGAGAGGTCGGGGAGCTGTTTTTT.

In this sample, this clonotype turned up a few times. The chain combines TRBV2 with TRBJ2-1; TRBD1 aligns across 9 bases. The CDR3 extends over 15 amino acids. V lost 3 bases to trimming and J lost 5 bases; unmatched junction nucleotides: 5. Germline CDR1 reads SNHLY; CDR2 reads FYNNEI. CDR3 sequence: CASSEGQGPHNEQFF. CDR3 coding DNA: TGTGCCAGCAGTGAGGGACAGGGTCCACACAATGAGCAGTTCTTC.